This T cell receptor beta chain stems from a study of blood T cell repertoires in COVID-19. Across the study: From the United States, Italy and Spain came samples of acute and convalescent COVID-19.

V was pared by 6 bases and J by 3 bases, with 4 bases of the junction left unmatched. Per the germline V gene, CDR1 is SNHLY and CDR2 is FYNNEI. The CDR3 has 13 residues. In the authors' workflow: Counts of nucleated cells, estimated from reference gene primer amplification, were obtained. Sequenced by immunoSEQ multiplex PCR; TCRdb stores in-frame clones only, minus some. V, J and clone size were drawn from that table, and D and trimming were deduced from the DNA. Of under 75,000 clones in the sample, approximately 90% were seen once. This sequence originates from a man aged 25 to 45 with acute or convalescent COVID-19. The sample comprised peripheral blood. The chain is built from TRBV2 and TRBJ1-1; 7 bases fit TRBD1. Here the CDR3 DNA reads TGTGCCAGCAGGTACGACAGGGACACTGAAGCTTTCTTT. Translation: CASRYDRDTEAFF. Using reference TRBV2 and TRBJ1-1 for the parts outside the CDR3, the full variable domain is EPEVTQTPSHQVTQMGQEVILRCVPISNHLYFYWYRQILGQKVEFLVSFYNNEISEKSEIFDDQFSVERPDGSNFTLKIRSTKLEDSAMYFCASRYDRDTEAFFGQGTRLTVV.